Listed here are 32 T cell receptor beta chains from one sample, sequenced in a study of early T cells in non-severe SARS-CoV-2 infection. Each CDR3 protein is one row after TCRdb ran MiXCR on the 5' RACE reads. The sample carries 30,000 to 35,000 distinct CDR3 sequences, about 6.5% recorded once. The sequenced sample consisted of whole blood. These receptor sequences come from an adult who was a healthcare worker with PCR-confirmed SARS-CoV-2 infection or an uninfected control (not recorded which).

This clonotype was counted many times. The J gene is TRBJ1-4, the V gene TRBV30; the match to TRBD1 covers 7 bases. Germline trimming cut 3 bases from V and 3 bases from J; bases unmatched to any gene: 10. The CDR3 extends over 16 amino acids. Germline V gene data show CDR1 as GTSNPN and CDR2 as SVGIG (reference sequence). The CDR3 spells CAWSLRDRAPNEKLFF. In DNA, the CDR3 is TGTGCCTGGAGCCTCCGAGACAGGGCCCCTAATGAAAAACTGTTTTTT.

V usage is TRBV11-2 and J usage is TRBJ2-3; unclear D gene. The germline V gene encodes CDR1 SGHAT and CDR2 FQNNGV. Trimming shortened V by 2 bases and J by 2 bases, and 11 bases separated the two germline ends. The CDR3 is 15 amino acids. The CDR3, as DNA: TGTGCCAGCAGCTTATATGTCCAGATCACAGATACGCAGTATTTT. Translated: CASSLYVQITDTQYF.

Ten or more counts support this clonotype. V usage is TRBV12-3 or TRBV12-4 and J usage is TRBJ1-2, with D hard to call. The CDR3 contains 13 residues. Trimming left V 3 bases short and J 4 bases short, with 9 bases between. The chain's CDR3 is CASSFGRFYGYTF. The DNA for the CDR3 is TGTGCCAGCAGTTTTGGAAGATTCTATGGCTACACCTTC.

This clonotype was seen many times. The chain combines TRBV6-2 or TRBV6-3 with TRBJ2-6; D unresolved. The CDR3 is made up of 15 amino acids. Germline V CDR1 and CDR2: MNHEY, SVGEGT. V was trimmed by 5 bases and J by 0 bases, leaving 8 bases between them. The CDR3 DNA reads TGTGCCAGCAGTCGACGGTCCTCTGGGGCCAACGTCCTGACTTTC. This codes for CASSRRSSGANVLTF.

This clonotype was seen repeatedly, ten times or more. The CDR3 DNA reads TGTGCCTGGAGTGGACAGGGTCGAGAGACCCAGTACTTC. Residues: CAWSGQGRETQYF. This chain links TRBV30 with TRBJ2-5; TRBD1 agrees at 7 bases. V shed 1 base, J shed 4 bases, and the junction held 3 bases outside the gene matches. Germline V gene data show CDR1 as GTSNPN and CDR2 as SVGIG (reference sequence). This CDR3 comprises 13 residues. The variable domain in full, with the rest retrieved from reference TRBV30 and TRBJ2-5, is SQTIHQWPATLVQPVGSPLSLECTVEGTSNPNLYWYRQAAGRGLQLLFYSVGIGQISSEVPQNLSASRPQDRQFILSSKKLLLSDSGFYLCAWSGQGRETQYFGPGTRLLVL.

This clonotype was seen ten or more times. V usage is TRBV11-2 and J usage is TRBJ1-6; possibly TRBD1 for D (5 bases). Germline CDR1 reads SGHAT; CDR2 reads FQNNGV. The germline V and J ends were trimmed by 2 bases and 6 bases, with 11 bases remaining between them. This CDR3 spans 15 amino acids. CDR3 sequence (DNA): TGTGCCAGCAGCTTAAAAGGGGCAGTTAATTCACCCCTCCACTTT. Amino acids: CASSLKGAVNSPLHF.

The sample holds many counts of this clonotype. V is TRBV12-5 and J is TRBJ2-1, with D possibly TRBD2 on 6 matching bases. The CDR3 has 15 amino acids. CDR1 is LGHNT, CDR2 FRNRAP, per germline. V was clipped by 5 bases and J by 8 bases, with 19 bases between them. In DNA, the CDR3 is TGTGCTAGTGGTCTCGGACTCCCAGGGAGGCATGAGCAGTTCTTC. Translated, it gives CASGLGLPGRHEQFF.

This clonotype is labeled medium-sized. This chain connects TRBV29-1 to TRBJ1-2; TRBD1 is a possible D gene (5 bases). CDR1 is SQVTM and CDR2 is ANQGSEA in the germline V gene. The CDR3 contains 12 residues. The V end lost 4 bases, the J end lost 7 bases, and 13 bases lay between the germline ends. DNA of the CDR3: TGCAGCGTTGGTAGGGGTGACAGTGGCTACACCTTC. It specifies CSVGRGDSGYTF.

This sequence joins TRBV11-2 and TRBJ1-5; the D is unclear. Deletions cut 4 bases from V and 0 bases from J, with 7 bases between. This CDR3 contains 14 residues. Germline lookup yields CDR1 SGHAT and CDR2 FQNNGV. As DNA, the CDR3 is TGTGCCAGCAGCTCCACCTATAGCAATCAGCCCCAGCATTTT. This sequence encodes CASSSTYSNQPQHF. Looking up the rest from reference TRBV11-2 and TRBJ1-5 gives the full variable domain: EAGVAQSPRYKIIEKRQSVAFWCNPISGHATLYWYQQILGQGPKLLIQFQNNGVVDDSQLPKDRFSAERLKGVDSTLKIQPAKLEDSAVYLCASSSTYSNQPQHFGDGTRLSIL.

This clonotype was counted at least ten times. The chain links TRBV28 to TRBJ1-2; D is possibly TRBD1 (6 bases). Germline loops: CDR1 MDHEN, CDR2 SYDVKM. This CDR3 comprises 12 residues. The V and J ends lost 3 bases and 10 bases respectively, with 12 bases between them. CDR3 residues: CASSFYRENYTF. CDR3 nucleotide sequence: TGTGCCAGCAGTTTTTACAGGGAGAACTACACCTTC.

There are many counts of this clonotype. The CDR3 DNA sequence: TGCAGTGCCAGGGACACCATAGCTAACTATGGCTACACCTTC. Encoded protein: CSARDTIANYGYTF. The V gene is TRBV20-1, the J gene TRBJ1-2, with a tentative D call TRBD1 (6 bases). CDR3 length: 14 residues. The ends were cut back, 6 bases at V and 0 bases at J, with 14 bases in the middle. Germline V gene lookup returns CDR1 DFQATT and CDR2 SNEGSKA (reference sequence).

This clonotype came up many times. The chain has TRBV7-2 and TRBJ2-7, with 9 bases that match TRBD1. The CDR3 consists of 14 residues. J was trimmed by 6 bases and V by 1 base; bases with no gene match: 4. CDR1 and CDR2 from the germline V gene are SGHTA and FQGNSA. The DNA of the CDR3 is TGTGCCAGCAGCTTAGGCCGGACAGGGGTCGAGCAGTACTTC. As protein: CASSLGRTGVEQYF.

In this sample, this clonotype turned up many times. This chain joins TRBV6-1 and TRBJ2-7, with D perhaps assigned TRBD1 or TRBD2 (5 bases each). The germline V gene encodes CDR1 MNHNS and CDR2 SASEGT. The CDR3 spans 17 residues. The V end lost 0 bases, the J end lost 3 bases, and 18 bases lay between the germline ends. The CDR3 coding sequence is TGTGCCAGCAGTGAAGCAAGGGGTGAGGGATGGTACTACGAGCAGTACTTC. This codes for CASSEARGEGWYYEQYF.

This clonotype was observed at least ten times. The chain uses TRBV5-5 and TRBJ2-5; 7 bases line up with TRBD1. Germline CDR1 SGHKS, CDR2 YYEKEE (reference sequence). This CDR3 has 13 amino acids. The V gene end was trimmed by 4 bases and the J gene end by 5 bases; junction bases not matched to a gene: 5. CDR3 protein: CASSPTQGETQYF. CDR3 DNA sequence: TGTGCCAGCAGCCCGACACAGGGGGAGACCCAGTACTTC. Full variable domain (missing parts from reference TRBV5-5 and TRBJ2-5): DAGVTQSPTHLIKTRGQQVTLRCSPISGHKSVSWYQQVLGQGPQFIFQYYEKEERGRGNFPDRFSARQFPNYSSELNVNALLLGDSALYLCASSPTQGETQYFGPGTRLLVL.

This clonotype occurred a few times. This sequence joins TRBV12-3 or TRBV12-4 and TRBJ1-2; 10 bases are shared with TRBD1. Trimming cost V 6 bases and J 2 bases; bases outside gene matches: 0. The CDR3 consists of 13 residues. The CDR3 coding sequence is TGTGCCAGCAGGACAGGGGGCAACTATGGCTACACCTTC. The encoded protein is CASRTGGNYGYTF.

By share of the sample, this clonotype is medium-sized. The genes are TRBV7-9 and TRBJ1-1, with TRBD1 matching over 8 bases. V gave up 5 bases and J gave up 8 bases; unmatched junction bases: 7. CDR3 length: 13 amino acids. Per germline, CDR1 SEHNR and CDR2 FQNEAQ (reference sequence). The CDR3 DNA is TGTGCCAGCAGCGCCACCCGACAGGGGGAAGCTTTCTTT. Protein product: CASSATRQGEAFF.

This clonotype was detected ten times or more. This chain joins TRBV30 and TRBJ1-1; D not certain. The CDR3 has 13 residues. The V and J ends lost 3 bases and 1 base respectively, with 9 bases between them. CDR1 is GTSNPN and CDR2 is SVGIG in the germline V gene (reference sequence). The DNA of the CDR3 is TGTGCCTGGAGCTACAGAACGAACACTGAAGCTTTCTTT. Translating it yields CAWSYRTNTEAFF.

This clonotype was counted ten times or more. CDR3 DNA sequence: TGTGCCAGCAGCTTATCATCCGAAACCCGGAGGAACAATGAGCAGTTCTTC. Translation gives CASSLSSETRRNNEQFF. The J gene is TRBJ2-1, the V gene TRBV7-2, with a tentative D call TRBD2 (5 bases). Per germline, CDR1 SGHTA and CDR2 FQGNSA. The CDR3 is 17 amino acids. V was shortened by 2 bases and J by 5 bases, with 19 bases between the two germline ends.

The chain's CDR3 is CASSLVILQGTYNEQFF. CDR3 DNA sequence: TGTGCCAGCAGCTTGGTCATTCTTCAGGGCACCTACAATGAGCAGTTCTTC. This sequence joins TRBV5-4 and TRBJ2-1, with TRBD1 as a possible D gene (5 bases). The CDR3 totals 17 residues. With 0 bases removed from V and 2 bases from J, the gap between germline ends came to 15 bases. From germline, CDR1 is SGHNT and CDR2 YYREEE (reference sequence).

This clonotype was detected many times. This chain uses TRBV5-1 with TRBJ2-1; 7 positions agree with TRBD1. Trimming took 0 bases from V and 4 from J; bases not matched to a gene: 7. This CDR3 has 16 residues. CDR1 and CDR2 from the germline V gene are SGHRS and YFSETQ. In DNA form, the CDR3 reads TGCGCCAGCAGCTTGGACACGGGGACAGCGTACAATGAGCAGTTCTTC. Protein product: CASSLDTGTAYNEQFF.

In its sample, this clonotype was seen a few times. The gene calls are TRBV30 and TRBJ2-5, with D possibly matching TRBD2 (6 bases). The CDR3 is 13 amino acids. The germline gives CDR1 GTSNPN, CDR2 SVGIG (reference sequence). V lost 0 bases and J lost 7, with 12 bases in between. As DNA, the CDR3 is TGTGCCTGGAGTGTGGCGGGGTATTGGACCCAGTACTTC. It translates to CAWSVAGYWTQYF.

Sample share makes this clonotype medium-sized. The J gene is TRBJ1-2, the V gene TRBV6-6; D is possibly TRBD1 (5 bases). V lost 7 bases and J lost 4, with 16 bases in between. The CDR3 is 14 residues long. The germline V gene has CDR1 MNHNY and CDR2 SVGAGI (reference sequence). In DNA form, the CDR3 reads TGTGCCAGCAACGACGGTGGGGCCGGCTATGGCTACACCTTC. This translates into CASNDGGAGYGYTF.

The rearrangement links TRBV28 to TRBJ2-7, with TRBD1 identical over 9 bases. The CDR3 length is 14 residues. Germline V CDR1 and CDR2: MDHEN, SYDVKM. With 3 bases clipped from V and 5 bases from J, the junction kept 5 bases outside the gene matches. CDR3 region: CASSLTGGRNEQYF. CDR3 sequence (DNA): TGTGCCAGCAGTTTGACAGGGGGGAGAAACGAGCAGTACTTC.

This clonotype was found many times. The chain is built from TRBV7-9 and TRBJ2-7, with TRBD2 matching 11 bases. The ends lost 5 bases at V and 3 bases at J; junction bases unmatched: 3. The germline V gene encodes CDR1 SEHNR and CDR2 FQNEAQ (reference sequence). The CDR3 extends over 14 amino acids. CDR3 region: CASSPTSGGYEQYF. The CDR3 coding sequence is TGTGCCAGCAGCCCAACTAGCGGGGGCTACGAGCAGTACTTC.

This clonotype was detected a few times. The chain carries TRBV6-2 or TRBV6-3 and TRBJ2-7, with D tentatively TRBD1 (5 bases). Germline lookup yields CDR1 MNHEY and CDR2 SVGEGT. The V end was cut by 5 bases, the J end by 2 bases, with 16 bases between. CDR3 length: 15 residues. This chain's CDR3 is CASSRPVTAAYEQYF. For the CDR3, the DNA is TGTGCCAGCAGTAGGCCCGTGACAGCCGCCTACGAGCAGTACTTC.

This clonotype was found many times. The J gene is TRBJ2-1, the V gene TRBV6-6, with 9 bases fitting TRBD1. Losses at the gene ends were 6 bases for V and 7 bases for J; bases not matched to a gene: 13. Germline V lookup: CDR1 MNHNY, CDR2 SVGAGI (reference sequence). The CDR3 loop spans 16 amino acids. CDR3 sequence: CASSKTPGQGRNEQFF. The DNA of the CDR3 is TGTGCCAGCAGCAAAACGCCGGGACAGGGAAGGAATGAGCAGTTCTTC.

The table lists this clonotype with many counts. This chain links TRBV20-1 with TRBJ2-7, with D perhaps matching TRBD1 (5 bases). This CDR3 spans 16 amino acids. Trimming shortened V by 3 bases and J by 0 bases, and 18 bases separated the two germline ends. Germline lookup yields CDR1 DFQATT and CDR2 SNEGSKA (reference sequence). The CDR3 is CSARFQGQRSSYEQYF. In nucleotides, the CDR3 is TGCAGTGCTAGGTTCCAGGGCCAAAGGAGCTCCTACGAGCAGTACTTC.

This clonotype was counted at least ten times. This chain joins TRBV30 and TRBJ1-2; D unresolved. V gave up 6 bases and J gave up 4 bases, with 18 bases separating them. This CDR3 comprises 14 residues. The germline gives CDR1 GTSNPN, CDR2 SVGIG (reference sequence). CDR3 DNA: TGTGCCTGCTCGGGCCTCCTTGGCCTCTATGGCTACACCTTC. Translating gives CACSGLLGLYGYTF.

This clonotype was seen more than once but under ten times. This rearrangement joins TRBV14 to TRBJ1-6; 8 bases agree with TRBD1. The CDR3 totals 16 residues. Germline V CDR1 and CDR2: SGHDN, FVKESK. Trimming removed 2 bases from V and 9 bases from J; junction bases left unmatched: 9. The chain's CDR3 is CASSQWLGTGPSPLHF. CDR3 in DNA: TGTGCCAGCAGCCAATGGCTAGGGACAGGCCCTTCACCCCTCCACTTT.

This clonotype was seen many times. The rearrangement joins TRBV12-3 or TRBV12-4 to TRBJ1-2, with D maybe TRBD1 (5 bases). The CDR3 contains 15 residues. V lost 0 bases and J 4 bases, leaving 12 bases between the germline ends. CDR3: CASSLAAGRAYGYTF. In DNA form, the CDR3 reads TGTGCCAGCAGTTTAGCGGCAGGGAGGGCCTATGGCTACACCTTC.

This clonotype was detected once. A read error may be the cause here, since a much bigger clone is one base away. The rearrangement uses TRBV20-1 and TRBJ2-1; 9 bases agree with TRBD2. This CDR3 region has 15 residues. Germline V lookup: CDR1 DFQATT, CDR2 SNEGSKA (reference sequence). CDR3 region: CIARAASGAYNEQFF. The CDR3 bases are TGCATTGCTAGAGCGGCTAGCGGGGCCTACAATGAGCAGTTCTTC.

Many counts were recorded for this clonotype. The chain carries TRBV20-1 and TRBJ1-1; 7 positions agree with TRBD1. The CDR3 has 12 amino acids. CDR1 is DFQATT, CDR2 SNEGSKA, per germline (reference sequence). The V and J ends lost 6 bases and 6 bases, in that order; junction bases with no gene match: 7. CDR3 bases: TGCAGTGCACCCTGGGACAGAGCTGAAGCTTTCTTT. This sequence encodes CSAPWDRAEAFF.